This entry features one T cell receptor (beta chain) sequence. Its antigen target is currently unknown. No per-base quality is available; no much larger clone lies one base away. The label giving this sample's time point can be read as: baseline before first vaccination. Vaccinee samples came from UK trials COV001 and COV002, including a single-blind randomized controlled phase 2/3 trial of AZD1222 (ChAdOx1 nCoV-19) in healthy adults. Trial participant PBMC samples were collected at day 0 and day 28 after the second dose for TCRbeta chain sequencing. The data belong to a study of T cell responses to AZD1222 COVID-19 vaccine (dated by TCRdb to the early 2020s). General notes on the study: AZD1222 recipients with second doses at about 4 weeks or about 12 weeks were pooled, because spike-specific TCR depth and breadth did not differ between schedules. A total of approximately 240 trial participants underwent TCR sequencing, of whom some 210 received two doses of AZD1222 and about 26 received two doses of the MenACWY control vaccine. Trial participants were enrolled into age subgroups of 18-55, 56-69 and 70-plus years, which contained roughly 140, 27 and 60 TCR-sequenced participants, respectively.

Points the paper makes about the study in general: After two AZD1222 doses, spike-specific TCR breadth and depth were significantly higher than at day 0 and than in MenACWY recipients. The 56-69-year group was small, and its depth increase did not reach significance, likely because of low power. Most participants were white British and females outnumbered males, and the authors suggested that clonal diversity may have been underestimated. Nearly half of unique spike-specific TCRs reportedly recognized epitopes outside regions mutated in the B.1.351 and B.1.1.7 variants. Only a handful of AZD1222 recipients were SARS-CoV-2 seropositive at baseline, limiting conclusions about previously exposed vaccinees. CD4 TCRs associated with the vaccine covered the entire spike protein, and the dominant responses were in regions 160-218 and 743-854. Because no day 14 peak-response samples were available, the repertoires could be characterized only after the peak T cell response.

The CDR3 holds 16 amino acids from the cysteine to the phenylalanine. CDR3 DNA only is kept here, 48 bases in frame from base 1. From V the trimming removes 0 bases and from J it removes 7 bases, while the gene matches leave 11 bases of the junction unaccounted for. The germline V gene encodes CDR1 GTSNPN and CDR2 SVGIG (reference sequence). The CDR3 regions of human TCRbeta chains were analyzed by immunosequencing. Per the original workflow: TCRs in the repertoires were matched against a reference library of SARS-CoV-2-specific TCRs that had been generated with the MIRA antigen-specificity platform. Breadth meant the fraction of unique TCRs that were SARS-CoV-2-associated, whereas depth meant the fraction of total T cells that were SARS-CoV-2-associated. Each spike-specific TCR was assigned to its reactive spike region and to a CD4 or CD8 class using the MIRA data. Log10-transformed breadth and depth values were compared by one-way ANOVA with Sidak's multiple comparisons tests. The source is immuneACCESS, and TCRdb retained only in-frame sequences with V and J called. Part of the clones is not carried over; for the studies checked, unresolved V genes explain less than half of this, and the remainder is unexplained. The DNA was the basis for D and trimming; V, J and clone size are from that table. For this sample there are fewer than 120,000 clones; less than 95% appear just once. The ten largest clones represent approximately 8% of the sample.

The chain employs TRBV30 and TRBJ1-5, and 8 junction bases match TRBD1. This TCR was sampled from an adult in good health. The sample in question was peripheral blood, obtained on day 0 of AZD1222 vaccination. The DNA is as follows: TGTGCCTGGAGTGTACCGGTGACAGGGGTTGGCCAGCCCCAGCATTTT. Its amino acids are CAWSVPVTGVGQPQHF. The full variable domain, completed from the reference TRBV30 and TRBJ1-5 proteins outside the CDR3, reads SQTIHQWPATLVQPVGSPLSLECTVEGTSNPNLYWYRQAAGRGLQLLFYSVGIGQISSEVPQNLSASRPQDRQFILSSKKLLLSDSGFYLCAWSVPVTGVGQPQHFGDGTRLSIL.